These 29 T cell receptor beta chains came from one sample sequenced in a study of T-cell memory formation after mild COVID-19. Using its own MiXCR run on the 5' RACE reads, TCRdb lists one record per CDR3 protein. The profile shows 300,000 or so distinct CDR3 sequences, 15% to 20% of them singletons. Sequences were obtained from PBMCs or a T cell subset sorted from them (not recorded which). These receptor sequences come from a man aged 18 to 30 who had mild COVID-19 (a few samples of this study predate the infection). Cell type and time point are not known.

This clonotype has a count of ten or more. J is TRBJ2-5 and V is TRBV6-5; the match to TRBD2 covers 8 bases. V dropped 5 bases and J dropped 1; count of bases not matched to a gene: 9. The CDR3 length is 16 residues. Germline loops: CDR1 MNHEY, CDR2 SVGAGI. CDR3 loop: CASSALGRGGQETQYF. Here the CDR3 DNA reads TGTGCCAGCAGTGCCCTAGGACGGGGGGGCCAAGAGACCCAGTACTTC.

The CDR3 coding sequence is TGCGCCAGCAGCACGGGACAGGGCGGAGGATATGGCTACACCTTC. Translating it yields CASSTGQGGGYGYTF. The chain links TRBV5-1 to TRBJ1-2; 9 bases fit TRBD1. This CDR3 has 15 amino acids. CDR1 SGHRS and CDR2 YFSETQ come from the germline V gene. V lost 4 bases to trimming and J lost 5 bases; unmatched junction nucleotides: 9. Together with reference TRBV5-1 and TRBJ1-2, the CDR3 gives the full variable domain: KAGVTQTPRYLIKTRGQQVTLSCSPISGHRSVSWYQQTPGQGLQFLFEYFSETQRNKGNFPGRFSGRQFSNSRSEMNVSTLELGDSALYLCASSTGQGGGYGYTFGSGTRLTVV.

This rearrangement joins TRBV11-2 to TRBJ2-3; 14 positions match TRBD2. The CDR3 contains 18 residues. The junction had 9 bases not matched to a gene; V was cut back by 4 bases and J by 3 bases. Germline CDR1 and CDR2: SGHAT and FQNNGV. Written as DNA, the CDR3 is TGTGCCAGCAGCTCGGGACTAGCGGGGGCTCACCAGACAGATACGCAGTATTTT. The encoded protein is CASSSGLAGAHQTDTQYF.

The V call is TRBV6-5, the J call TRBJ2-2, with 7 bases fitting TRBD2. CDR3 length: 13 amino acids. The germline V gene encodes CDR1 MNHEY and CDR2 SVGAGI. Trimming cost V 6 bases and J 7 bases; bases outside gene matches: 5. This chain's CDR3 is CASRGREHGELFF. As DNA, the CDR3 is TGTGCCAGCAGGGGGAGGGAGCACGGGGAGCTGTTTTTT.

A few counts support this clonotype. The CDR3 bases are TGTGCCAGCAGCTTTTCAACGGACGGGAGACTCTATGGCTACACCTTC. The encoded protein is CASSFSTDGRLYGYTF. This sequence joins TRBV7-9 and TRBJ1-2; D is ambiguous. V shed 3 bases and J shed 4 bases, with 18 bases lying between them. CDR3 length: 16 residues. Per germline, CDR1 SEHNR and CDR2 FQNEAQ (reference sequence).

The V and J genes are TRBV19 and TRBJ2-7; D may correspond to TRBD1 or TRBD2 (5 bases each). Looked up from germline, CDR1 is LNHDA and CDR2 is SQIVND (reference sequence). This CDR3 has 14 amino acids. V lost 6 bases to trimming and J lost 2 bases, with 14 bases between them. The CDR3 DNA sequence: TGTGCCAGTAGAACTCGGGACGGAGCCTACGAGCAGTACGTC. Protein product: CASRTRDGAYEQYV.

This clonotype was seen a handful of times. The V gene is TRBV7-9, the J gene TRBJ2-7; TRBD2 matches 9 bases. Germline V lookup: CDR1 SEHNR, CDR2 FQNEAQ (reference sequence). V lost 5 bases and J lost 5; bases outside the gene matches: 10. The CDR3 runs 15 residues. CDR3 in amino acids: CASSAPAGGIHEQYF. CDR3 coding DNA: TGTGCCAGCAGCGCCCCAGCGGGGGGCATCCACGAGCAGTACTTC.

The table lists this clonotype with many counts. V usage is TRBV12-3 or TRBV12-4 and J usage is TRBJ2-2, with D uncertain. V lost 3 bases and J lost 6, with 8 bases in between. The CDR3 runs 13 residues. The CDR3 sequence is CASSFTISGELFF. The CDR3 DNA sequence: TGTGCCAGCAGTTTCACCATTTCCGGGGAGCTGTTTTTT.

This clonotype was detected only a few times. The chain uses TRBV5-1 and TRBJ2-1; D is possibly TRBD1 or TRBD2 (5 bases each). Germline CDR1 reads SGHRS; CDR2 reads YFSETQ. V dropped 0 bases and J dropped 8 bases, with 12 bases sitting between them. The length of the CDR3 is 14 residues. CDR3 nucleotides: TGCGCCAGCAGCTTGGCCAGGGAGATCGATGAGCAGTTCTTC. This sequence encodes CASSLAREIDEQFF.

This chain connects TRBV5-4 to TRBJ1-1; the D gene is possibly TRBD1 (5 bases). CDR3 size: 15 residues. Trimming took 3 bases from V and 1 from J, leaving 13 bases between them. Germline-derived CDR1 and CDR2 are SGHNT and YYREEE (reference sequence). The CDR3 region is CASSSEAGRNTEAFF. CDR3 DNA: TGTGCCAGCAGCTCGGAGGCGGGGCGGAACACTGAAGCTTTCTTT. The variable domain in full, completed from reference TRBV5-4 and TRBJ1-1, reads ETGVTQSPTHLIKTRGQQVTLRCSSQSGHNTVSWYQQALGQGPQFIFQYYREEENGRGNFPPRFSGLQFPNYSSELNVNALELDDSALYLCASSSEAGRNTEAFFGQGTRLTVV.

This clonotype appeared a few times. One end of the junction fails to match germline, which may point to a read error. V is TRBV6-1 and J is TRBJ2-4, with D tentatively TRBD2 (6 bases). The CDR3 consists of 13 residues. CDR1 and CDR2 (germline): MNHNS, SASEGT. CDR3 in DNA: TGTGCCAGCAGTGAAACGCCGGGACTCTTGCTAAGCTTC. Residues: CASSETPGLLLSF.

This clonotype was detected many times. The genes are TRBV5-1 and TRBJ1-3; no definite D call. Germline V gene data show CDR1 as SGHRS and CDR2 as YFSETQ. This CDR3 is 14 amino acids long. V lost 0 bases and J lost 1, with 5 bases in between. The CDR3 reads CASSLDGSGNTIYF. The DNA of the CDR3 is TGCGCCAGCAGCTTGGACGGATCTGGAAACACCATATATTTT.

This clonotype was seen repeatedly, ten times or more. This chain uses TRBV5-1 with TRBJ2-2; possibly TRBD2 for D (6 bases). The CDR3 extends over 16 amino acids. CDR1 and CDR2 (germline): SGHRS, YFSETQ. V was cut by 0 bases and J by 0 bases, with 9 bases left in between. CDR3: CASSLEAGANTGELFF. In DNA form, the CDR3 reads TGCGCCAGCAGCTTGGAAGCGGGTGCGAACACCGGGGAGCTGTTTTTT.

The CDR3 region has the DNA TGCGCCAGCAGCCACGGTTCTAGCGGTACCTACGAGCAGTACTTC. Protein product: CASSHGSSGTYEQYF. The chain employs TRBV4-3 and TRBJ2-7, with TRBD2 matching 7 bases. This CDR3 region has 15 residues. Trimming cost V 3 bases and J 2 bases; bases outside gene matches: 7. CDR1 is LGHNA, CDR2 YSLEER, per germline.

The V gene is TRBV28, the J gene TRBJ2-6; TRBD1 might be the D (5 bases). The CDR3 runs 15 residues. Germline lookup yields CDR1 MDHEN and CDR2 SYDVKM. The V gene lost 6 bases and the J gene lost 0 bases, with 9 bases spanning the gap. Written as DNA, the CDR3 is TGTGCCAGCAGCGAAAGGGGCTCTGGGGCCAACGTCCTGACTTTC. Its translation is CASSERGSGANVLTF. The full variable domain, with the rest looked up from reference TRBV28 and TRBJ2-6, is DVKVTQSSRYLVKRTGEKVFLECVQDMDHENMFWYRQDPGLGLRLIYFSYDVKMKEKGDIPEGYSVSREKKERFSLILESASTNQTSMYLCASSERGSGANVLTFGAGSRLTVL.

The J gene is TRBJ2-3, the V gene TRBV7-2; weak D call: TRBD2 (6 bases). The V end was cut by 1 base, the J end by 6 bases, with 8 bases between. The CDR3 is 13 amino acids. Germline loops: CDR1 SGHTA, CDR2 FQGNSA. The DNA for the CDR3 is TGTGCCAGCAGCTTAGTGGGGGGTGATACGCAGTATTTT. It is translated as CASSLVGGDTQYF.

The V and J genes are TRBV12-3 or TRBV12-4 and TRBJ1-3; 8 nucleotides agree with TRBD1. The V segment lost 7 bases and the J segment 1 base; nucleotides outside the gene matches: 6. The CDR3 consists of 15 residues. This CDR3 reads CASTHDRGSGNTIYF. DNA of the CDR3: TGTGCCAGCACTCATGACAGGGGATCTGGAAACACCATATATTTT.

The genes are TRBV9 and TRBJ2-3, with D maybe TRBD2 (5 bases). The CDR3 spans 13 residues. Trimming took 3 bases from V and 4 from J, leaving 9 bases between them. Germline CDR1 and CDR2: SGDLS and YYNGEE. The CDR3 region has the DNA TGTGCCAGCAGCGGAGGAGGAGCAGATACGCAGTATTTT. Its translation: CASSGGGADTQYF.

V is TRBV12-3 or TRBV12-4 and J is TRBJ2-4; D is perhaps TRBD1 or TRBD2 (5 bases each). V was shortened by 5 bases and J by 8 bases, with 13 bases between the two germline ends. This CDR3 spans 13 amino acids. CDR3 amino acids: CASSRDLADIQYF. For the CDR3, the DNA is TGTGCCAGCAGTCGGGACCTGGCGGACATTCAGTACTTC.

This clonotype was recorded a few times. The V gene is TRBV4-2, the J gene TRBJ2-1; TRBD1 matches 7 bases. Germline assignment: CDR1 LGHNA and CDR2 YNFKEQ. The length of the CDR3 is 15 residues. V shed 5 bases and J 4 bases; nucleotides not matched to a gene: 8. CDR3 sequence: CASSDRDYRYNEQFF. As DNA, the CDR3 is TGTGCCAGCAGCGACAGGGATTACCGATACAATGAGCAGTTCTTC.

The DNA for the CDR3 is TGTGCCAGCAGTCAGGGACTCAGTGAGCAGTTCTTC. Its translation: CASSQGLSEQFF. V gene TRBV6-2 or TRBV6-3 combines with J gene TRBJ2-1; tentative D call: TRBD2 (6 bases). The V gene lost 5 bases and the J gene lost 9 bases, with 11 bases spanning the gap. The CDR3 spans 12 residues. Germline loops: CDR1 MNHEY, CDR2 SVGEGT.

V usage is TRBV6-5 and J usage is TRBJ2-3; TRBD2 is a possible D gene (6 bases). This CDR3 contains 14 residues. Germline CDR1 is MNHEY and CDR2 is SVGAGI. V was trimmed by 4 bases and J by 8 bases, leaving 16 bases between them. CDR3 DNA sequence: TGTGCCAGCAGTTTCCTCGGAGGGCTCGCTACGCAGTATTTT. Translating gives CASSFLGGLATQYF.

The rearrangement joins TRBV7-2 to TRBJ1-2, with D maybe TRBD1 (6 bases). The CDR3 runs to 15 residues. Looked up from germline, CDR1 is SGHTA and CDR2 is FQGNSA. Deletions cut 0 bases from V and 4 bases from J, with 12 bases between. The CDR3 spells CASSLARGRGYGYTF. CDR3 DNA: TGTGCCAGCAGCTTAGCGCGGGGCAGGGGCTATGGCTACACCTTC. Looking up the rest from reference TRBV7-2 and TRBJ1-2 gives the full variable domain: GAGVSQSPSNKVTEKGKDVELRCDPISGHTALYWYRQSLGQGLEFLIYFQGNSAPDKSGLPSDRFSAERTGGSVSTLTIQRTQQEDSAVYLCASSLARGRGYGYTFGSGTRLTVV.

The chain has TRBV6-2 or TRBV6-3 and TRBJ1-6; D call uncertain. V was cut by 2 bases and J by 7 bases, with 9 bases left in between. Germline V gene lookup returns CDR1 MNHEY and CDR2 SVGEGT. The CDR3 runs to 14 residues. The CDR3 region has the DNA TGTGCCAGCAGTTACGAGGAGGCCAATTCACCCCTCCACTTT. Residues: CASSYEEANSPLHF.

This chain links TRBV6-1 with TRBJ1-5; D unresolved. Germline V lookup: CDR1 MNHNS, CDR2 SASEGT. Trimming removed 6 bases from V and 2 bases from J, with 8 bases in between. The CDR3 spans 13 residues. CDR3 in DNA: TGTGCCAGCAGAAACAGAGGCAATCAGCCCCAGCATTTT. It specifies CASRNRGNQPQHF.

The rearrangement links TRBV7-9 to TRBJ1-2, with a weak D call TRBD1 (5 bases). CDR1 is SEHNR, CDR2 FQNEAQ, per germline (reference sequence). This CDR3 spans 12 amino acids. With 6 bases removed from V and 6 bases from J, the gap between germline ends came to 11 bases. The CDR3 nucleotides are TGTGCCAGCAGTCAGGAGGGGCATGGCTACACCTTC. This translates into CASSQEGHGYTF.

This clonotype was detected many times. This rearrangement joins TRBV7-9 to TRBJ1-1; 7 bases align to TRBD1. V lost 4 bases to trimming and J lost 3 bases; unmatched junction nucleotides: 8. The germline V gene encodes CDR1 SEHNR and CDR2 FQNEAQ (reference sequence). The CDR3 is 15 residues long. CDR3 DNA: TGTGCCAGCAGCTCATTTGCTACAGGGGACACTGAAGCTTTCTTT. Amino acid sequence: CASSSFATGDTEAFF.

Ten or more counts support this clonotype. This sequence joins TRBV5-1 and TRBJ1-2; D is possibly TRBD1 (5 bases). CDR1 and CDR2 from the germline V gene are SGHRS and YFSETQ. The CDR3 has 16 amino acids. Trimming stripped 4 bases from V and 4 bases from J, with 20 bases between. The chain's CDR3 is CASSPTGQSTSYGYTF. The CDR3 DNA follows: TGCGCCAGCAGCCCGACGGGGCAGTCGACTTCCTATGGCTACACCTTC. Filled out from reference TRBV5-1 and TRBJ1-2, the complete variable domain reads KAGVTQTPRYLIKTRGQQVTLSCSPISGHRSVSWYQQTPGQGLQFLFEYFSETQRNKGNFPGRFSGRQFSNSRSEMNVSTLELGDSALYLCASSPTGQSTSYGYTFGSGTRLTVV.

The genes are TRBV7-9 and TRBJ1-3; D uncertain. From germline, CDR1 is SEHNR and CDR2 FQNEAQ (reference sequence). The V and J ends lost 5 bases and 8 bases respectively, with 10 bases between them. The CDR3 sequence is 12 residues long. The chain's CDR3 is CASSPAGYTIYF. In DNA, the CDR3 is TGTGCCAGCAGCCCCGCCGGTTACACCATATATTTT.